Listed below are T cell receptor beta chains from one sample, sequenced in a study of blood T cell repertoires in COVID-19. The table came from immunoSEQ multiplex PCR; TCRdb's copy has only in-frame clones and leaves some out. The sample records 400,000 to 450,000 clones, 85% to 90% being singletons. The specimen sequenced was peripheral blood. The receptors here all came from a man younger than 35 with COVID-19, enrolled during active disease. Each CDR3 is given with its conserved first and last residue. D genes are given only for firm matches. Rows may omit the clone size; those that give it use once, few, many or a size class.

cdr3_aa: CASSDSEAVETQYF; cdr3_nt: TGTGCCAGCAGTGATTCCGAAGCGGTGGAGACCCAGTACTTC; clone_size: -; d_call: -; v_call: TRBV2; j_call: TRBJ2-5
cdr3_aa: CASGPGQGISTEAFF; cdr3_nt: TGTGCTAGTGGTCCGGGACAGGGGATCAGCACTGAAGCTTTCTTT; clone_size: -; d_call: TRBD1; v_call: TRBV12-5; j_call: TRBJ1-1
cdr3_aa: CASRGGIGANVLTF; cdr3_nt: TGCGCCAGCAGAGGGGGAATTGGGGCCAACGTCCTGACTTTC; clone_size: once; d_call: -; v_call: TRBV5-1; j_call: TRBJ2-6
cdr3_aa: CASSKATFPGNEQFF; cdr3_nt: TGTGCCAGCAGCAAGGCGACATTCCCGGGGAATGAGCAGTTCTTC; clone_size: -; d_call: -; v_call: TRBV21-1; j_call: TRBJ2-1
cdr3_aa: CASSLYAGSYEQYF; cdr3_nt: TGTGCCAGCAGTTTATACGCAGGGTCCTACGAGCAGTACTTC; clone_size: -; d_call: -; v_call: TRBV27; j_call: TRBJ2-7
cdr3_aa: CAARAVEGADTQYF; cdr3_nt: TGTGCCGCTCGGGCGGTGGAGGGCGCAGATACGCAGTATTTT; clone_size: -; d_call: -; v_call: TRBV6-5; j_call: TRBJ2-3
cdr3_aa: CASSPITSTDTQYF; cdr3_nt: TGTGCCAGCAGCCCTATAACTAGCACAGATACGCAGTATTTT; clone_size: -; d_call: -; v_call: TRBV11-1; j_call: TRBJ2-3
cdr3_aa: CASRISGRALEQYF; cdr3_nt: TGTGCCAGCAGGATTAGCGGGAGGGCCCTCGAGCAGTACTTC; clone_size: once; d_call: TRBD2; v_call: TRBV13; j_call: TRBJ2-7
cdr3_aa: CASSQEAGSLVPQHF; cdr3_nt: TGTGCCAGCAGCCAAGAGGCCGGTAGCCTGGTGCCCCAGCATTTT; clone_size: -; d_call: -; v_call: TRBV3-1/TRBV3-2; j_call: TRBJ1-5
cdr3_aa: CATGLAMNTGELFF; cdr3_nt: TGTGCCACGGGACTAGCGATGAACACCGGGGAGCTGTTTTTT; clone_size: -; d_call: TRBD2; v_call: TRBV6-5; j_call: TRBJ2-2
cdr3_aa: CASSWSQGIYNSPLHF; cdr3_nt: TGTGCCAGCAGTTGGTCGCAGGGAATATATAATTCACCCCTCCACTTT; clone_size: once; d_call: -; v_call: TRBV27; j_call: TRBJ1-6
cdr3_aa: CASSYRGMNTEAFF; cdr3_nt: TGTGCCAGCAGTTACAGGGGAATGAACACTGAAGCTTTCTTT; clone_size: -; d_call: TRBD1; v_call: TRBV28; j_call: TRBJ1-1
cdr3_aa: CASSITGSYEQYF; cdr3_nt: TGTGCCAGTAGTATTACCGGGTCCTACGAGCAGTACTTC; clone_size: -; d_call: -; v_call: TRBV19; j_call: TRBJ2-7
cdr3_aa: CASSPSLGTEAFF; cdr3_nt: TGTGCCAGCAGCCCATCGCTCGGCACTGAAGCTTTCTTT; clone_size: -; d_call: -; v_call: TRBV3-1/TRBV3-2; j_call: TRBJ1-1
cdr3_aa: CASSQGLALTDTQYF; cdr3_nt: TGTGCCAGCAGCCAAGGGCTAGCACTCACAGATACGCAGTATTTT; clone_size: -; d_call: -; v_call: TRBV3-1/TRBV3-2; j_call: TRBJ2-3
cdr3_aa: CASSSLNEKLFF; cdr3_nt: TGTGCCAGCAGCTCTCTAAATGAAAAACTGTTTTTT; clone_size: -; d_call: -; v_call: TRBV5-5; j_call: TRBJ1-4
cdr3_aa: CASSQGGITLAGNF; cdr3_nt: TGTGCCAGCAGCCAGGGGGGGATCACGTTAGCGGGTAATTTT; clone_size: -; d_call: TRBD2; v_call: TRBV3-1/TRBV3-2; j_call: TRBJ2-3
cdr3_aa: CASRNLQGNEQFF; cdr3_nt: TGTGCCAGCAGGAATTTACAGGGGAATGAGCAGTTCTTC; clone_size: -; d_call: TRBD1; v_call: TRBV27; j_call: TRBJ2-1
cdr3_aa: CASSQSSPSGSVSYEQYF; cdr3_nt: TGCGCCAGCAGTCAATCCTCCCCTAGCGGGTCCGTCTCCTACGAGCAGTACTTC; clone_size: -; d_call: TRBD2; v_call: TRBV23-1; j_call: TRBJ2-7
cdr3_aa: CASRPGQLPGYTF; cdr3_nt: TGTGCCAGCAGACCGGGACAGCTACCTGGCTACACCTTC; clone_size: -; d_call: TRBD1; v_call: TRBV12-3/TRBV12-4; j_call: TRBJ1-2
cdr3_aa: CSVDQGNQGAPGNTIYF; cdr3_nt: TGCAGCGTGGATCAAGGAAATCAGGGGGCCCCTGGAAACACCATATATTTT; clone_size: -; d_call: TRBD1; v_call: TRBV29-1; j_call: TRBJ1-3
cdr3_aa: CASNPIPTGELFF; cdr3_nt: TGTGCCAGCAATCCTATCCCAACCGGGGAGCTGTTTTTT; clone_size: -; d_call: -; v_call: TRBV2; j_call: TRBJ2-2
cdr3_aa: CASSEEGTGGLYEQYF; cdr3_nt: TGTGCCAGCAGTGAAGAAGGGACAGGGGGCTTGTACGAGCAGTACTTC; clone_size: few; d_call: TRBD1; v_call: TRBV6-1; j_call: TRBJ2-7
cdr3_aa: CASRATPYNSPLHF; cdr3_nt: TGTGCCAGCAGGGCGACTCCCTATAATTCACCCCTCCACTTT; clone_size: few; d_call: -; v_call: TRBV27; j_call: TRBJ1-6
cdr3_aa: CASSPGTGGVGTEAFF; cdr3_nt: TGTGCCAGCTCACCAGGGACAGGGGGCGTAGGGACTGAAGCTTTCTTT; clone_size: -; d_call: TRBD1; v_call: TRBV18; j_call: TRBJ1-1
cdr3_aa: CASSYSTREETQYF; cdr3_nt: TGTGCCAGCAGTTACTCTACGAGGGAAGAGACCCAGTACTTC; clone_size: -; d_call: -; v_call: TRBV6-5; j_call: TRBJ2-5
cdr3_aa: CASSSGTSVDEQFF; cdr3_nt: TGTGCCAGCAGCTCCGGGACTAGCGTGGATGAGCAGTTCTTC; clone_size: -; d_call: TRBD2; v_call: TRBV5-4; j_call: TRBJ2-1
cdr3_aa: CASSQEVTGELFF; cdr3_nt: TGCGCCAGCAGCCAAGAGGTCACCGGGGAGCTGTTTTTT; clone_size: -; d_call: -; v_call: TRBV5-1; j_call: TRBJ2-2
cdr3_aa: CASSQGLQKETQYF; cdr3_nt: TGTGCCAGCAGCCAGGGACTTCAAAAAGAGACCCAGTACTTC; clone_size: -; d_call: -; v_call: TRBV7-2; j_call: TRBJ2-5
cdr3_aa: CASSAGQGAGEQFF; cdr3_nt: TGTGCCAGCAGCGCCGGACAGGGGGCGGGTGAGCAGTTCTTC; clone_size: -; d_call: TRBD1; v_call: TRBV11-3; j_call: TRBJ2-1
cdr3_aa: CASSLRDRQNSPLHF; cdr3_nt: TGTGCCAGCAGCTTACGGGACAGGCAGAATTCACCCCTCCACTTT; clone_size: -; d_call: TRBD1; v_call: TRBV13; j_call: TRBJ1-6
cdr3_aa: CASSLAGGGELFF; cdr3_nt: TGTGCCAGCAGCTTAGCTGGAGGCGGGGAGCTGTTTTTT; clone_size: -; d_call: -; v_call: TRBV13; j_call: TRBJ2-2
cdr3_aa: CASSFSSSEQFF; cdr3_nt: TGCGCCAGCAGCTTTAGTAGCAGTGAGCAGTTCTTC; clone_size: -; d_call: -; v_call: TRBV5-1; j_call: TRBJ2-1
cdr3_aa: CASSSASTGRNEKLFF; cdr3_nt: TGTGCCAGCAGTTCCGCCTCGACAGGGAGGAATGAAAAACTGTTTTTT; clone_size: -; d_call: TRBD1; v_call: TRBV25-1; j_call: TRBJ1-4
cdr3_aa: CASSPAGASTDTQYF; cdr3_nt: TGTGCCAGCAGCCCAGCGGGGGCTAGCACAGATACGCAGTATTTT; clone_size: -; d_call: TRBD2; v_call: TRBV14; j_call: TRBJ2-3
cdr3_aa: CAWGYGRMSYEQYF; cdr3_nt: TGTGCCTGGGGATACGGGAGAATGAGCTACGAGCAGTACTTC; clone_size: -; d_call: -; v_call: TRBV30; j_call: TRBJ2-7
cdr3_aa: CASGTAFNQPQHF; cdr3_nt: TGTGCCAGTGGGACAGCTTTCAATCAGCCCCAGCATTTT; clone_size: -; d_call: TRBD1; v_call: TRBV6-5; j_call: TRBJ1-5
cdr3_aa: CASSLELRDRAGEQYF; cdr3_nt: TGTGCCAGCAGCTTAGAACTCAGGGACAGGGCTGGCGAGCAGTACTTC; clone_size: -; d_call: TRBD1; v_call: TRBV7-2; j_call: TRBJ2-7
cdr3_aa: CASSISTGSEQYF; cdr3_nt: TGTGCCAGTAGTATTTCGACAGGGAGCGAGCAGTACTTC; clone_size: -; d_call: TRBD1; v_call: TRBV19; j_call: TRBJ2-7
cdr3_aa: CASSPGTYEQYF; cdr3_nt: TGTGCCAGCAGCCCCGGTACCTACGAGCAGTACTTC; clone_size: -; d_call: -; v_call: TRBV6-5; j_call: TRBJ2-7
cdr3_aa: CASSESGNYEQYF; cdr3_nt: TGTGCCAGCAGTGAATCAGGGAACTACGAGCAGTACTTC; clone_size: -; d_call: -; v_call: TRBV6-1; j_call: TRBJ2-7
cdr3_aa: CASSLGQLYEQYF; cdr3_nt: TGTGCCAGCAGCTTAGGACAGCTCTACGAGCAGTACTTC; clone_size: -; d_call: -; v_call: TRBV11-3; j_call: TRBJ2-7
cdr3_aa: CASSRRSDRERPYEQYF; cdr3_nt: TGTGCCAGCTCACGTCGATCGGACAGAGAGAGACCCTACGAGCAGTACTTC; clone_size: -; d_call: -; v_call: TRBV18; j_call: TRBJ2-7
cdr3_aa: CASSVSMGHPQHF; cdr3_nt: TGTGCCAGCAGCGTCTCCATGGGACATCCCCAGCATTTT; clone_size: -; d_call: -; v_call: TRBV9; j_call: TRBJ1-5
cdr3_aa: CSAAGIASYEQYF; cdr3_nt: TGCAGCGCGGCAGGGATTGCCTCCTACGAGCAGTACTTC; clone_size: -; d_call: -; v_call: TRBV29-1; j_call: TRBJ2-7
cdr3_aa: CASSPTGHQGEKLFF; cdr3_nt: TGTGCCAGCTCACCAACTGGACACCAAGGGGAAAAACTGTTTTTT; clone_size: -; d_call: -; v_call: TRBV18; j_call: TRBJ1-4
cdr3_aa: CASSIDNSDREFTEKLFF; cdr3_nt: TGTGCCAGTAGTATAGATAACTCCGACAGGGAATTTACTGAAAAACTGTTTTTT; clone_size: -; d_call: TRBD1; v_call: TRBV19; j_call: TRBJ1-4